Below, 27 T cell receptor beta chains from the same sample are listed, as sequenced in a study of T cell repertoires in cytomegalovirus infection. Their antigens are not known. TCRdb redid the calling of the reads with MiXCR, one entry per CDR3 protein. The sample consists of hundreds of thousands of distinct CDR3 sequences, about 28% of them appearing once. Source: cultured PBMCs, taken from culture after CMV antigen stimulation. These receptor sequences come from a human donor in good health (CMV status not recorded). Some clones in this sample may be carry-over from other donors' samples.

This clonotype appeared many times. The V gene is TRBV6-1, the J gene TRBJ1-5; tentative D call: TRBD1 (5 bases). The CDR3 spans 12 residues. Trimming removed 6 bases at V and 3 bases at J, with 6 bases between. Germline lookup yields CDR1 MNHNS and CDR2 SASEGT. DNA for the CDR3: TGTGCCAGCAGCAGGGACAATCAGCCCCAGCATTTT. Protein: CASSRDNQPQHF.

J is TRBJ2-1 and V is TRBV20-1; 11 nucleotides agree with TRBD2. V was pared by 4 bases and J by 7 bases, with 6 bases of the junction left unmatched. The CDR3 is 14 amino acids. Germline loops: CDR1 DFQATT, CDR2 SNEGSKA (reference sequence). DNA of the CDR3: TGCAGTGCTATTAGCGGGGGGGCCGCGAATGAGCAGTTCTTC. Amino acid sequence: CSAISGGAANEQFF.

The V call is TRBV7-2, the J call TRBJ1-5, with D unclear. Germline V gives CDR1 SGHTA, CDR2 FQGNSA. Trimming took 2 bases from V and 4 from J, leaving 12 bases between them. The CDR3 covers 15 residues. The CDR3 reads CASSLLRAENQPQHF. The CDR3 DNA is TGTGCCAGCAGCTTATTAAGGGCCGAGAATCAGCCCCAGCATTTT. The full variable domain, rest sourced from reference TRBV7-2 and TRBJ1-5, is GAGVSQSPSNKVTEKGKDVELRCDPISGHTALYWYRQSLGQGLEFLIYFQGNSAPDKSGLPSDRFSAERTGGSVSTLTIQRTQQEDSAVYLCASSLLRAENQPQHFGDGTRLSIL.

This clonotype showed up just a few times. CDR3 region: CASSGPSARSSYEQYF. Here the CDR3 DNA reads TGTGCCAGCAGTGGCCCTAGCGCAAGGAGCTCCTACGAGCAGTACTTC. This chain uses TRBV2 with TRBJ2-7; possible D gene TRBD2, 6 bases. Per the germline V gene, CDR1 is SNHLY and CDR2 is FYNNEI. The CDR3 covers 16 residues. Trimming shortened V by 4 bases and J by 0 bases, and 16 bases separated the two germline ends.

V gene TRBV9 combines with J gene TRBJ1-5; D is undetermined. V shed 0 bases and J shed 1 base, with 11 bases lying between them. The CDR3 length is 16 residues. Germline V gene data show CDR1 as SGDLS and CDR2 as YYNGEE. Here the CDR3 DNA reads TGTGCCAGCAGCGTAGGAGACCGGGGAAGCAATCAGCCCCAGCATTTT. This encodes CASSVGDRGSNQPQHF. The full variable domain, rest sourced from reference TRBV9 and TRBJ1-5, is DSGVTQTPKHLITATGQRVTLRCSPRSGDLSVYWYQQSLDQGLQFLIQYYNGEERAKGNILERFSAQQFPDLHSELNLSSLELGDSALYFCASSVGDRGSNQPQHFGDGTRLSIL.

There are a few counts of this clonotype. This sequence joins TRBV12-3 or TRBV12-4 and TRBJ2-3, with 7 bases identical to TRBD1. Trimming removed 2 bases from V and 1 base from J; junction bases left unmatched: 9. This CDR3 is 17 amino acids long. The CDR3 is CASSLNPGTVGTDTQYF. The CDR3 DNA reads as TGTGCCAGCAGTTTAAACCCAGGGACAGTAGGCACAGATACGCAGTATTTT.

In its sample, this clonotype was seen a few times. The rearrangement uses TRBV7-6 and TRBJ2-3; TRBD2 matches at 11 bases. The V and J ends lost 5 bases and 5 bases, in that order; junction bases with no gene match: 6. Germline CDR1 is SGHVS and CDR2 is FNYEAQ. The CDR3 has 15 residues. CDR3 sequence (DNA): TGTGCCAGCAGCCCGCTAGCGGGGGGCGGAGATACGCAGTATTTT. Translation gives CASSPLAGGGDTQYF.

This chain uses TRBV5-6 with TRBJ2-1; 8 bases align to TRBD2. CDR3 length: 16 residues. Germline CDR1 and CDR2: SGHDT and YYEEEE. The J segment lost 5 bases and the V segment lost 6 bases, leaving 13 bases of the junction unmatched. The CDR3 DNA follows: TGTGCCAGCACCTACCCGGGACTAGTTACAGACAATGAGCAGTTCTTC. Amino acids: CASTYPGLVTDNEQFF.

This clonotype has more than one count but fewer than ten. This chain links TRBV19 with TRBJ2-3; 9 bases fit TRBD2. CDR1 LNHDA and CDR2 SQIVND come from the germline V gene (reference sequence). The CDR3 sequence is 14 residues long. V was pared by 6 bases and J by 3 bases, with 4 bases of the junction left unmatched. Here the CDR3 reads CASRTSGATDTQYF. In nucleotides, the CDR3 is TGTGCCAGTAGGACTAGCGGAGCAACAGATACGCAGTATTTT.

This clonotype occurred many times. The CDR3, as DNA: TGTGCCAGCAGTTTAGGAGGGGGACTCTATGGCTACACCTTC. It codes for CASSLGGGLYGYTF. The gene calls are TRBV12-3 or TRBV12-4 and TRBJ1-2; possible D gene TRBD1, 6 bases. The CDR3 spans 14 residues. Trimming took 1 base from V and 4 from J, leaving 10 bases between them.

This chain links TRBV7-2 with TRBJ2-6; D is perhaps TRBD1 (6 bases). Germline V gene lookup returns CDR1 SGHTA and CDR2 FQGNSA. The V gene lost 5 bases and the J gene lost 0 bases, with 14 bases spanning the gap. CDR3 size: 17 residues. CDR3 nucleotides: TGTGCCAGCAGCACCAGGGGCCCCCTCTCTGGGGCCAACGTCCTGACTTTC. Encoded protein: CASSTRGPLSGANVLTF.

The rearrangement links TRBV19 to TRBJ1-1; maybe TRBD1 (5 bases). Germline CDR1 LNHDA, CDR2 SQIVND (reference sequence). Trimming cost V 4 bases and J 8 bases, with 23 bases left between them. This CDR3 has 16 amino acids. The CDR3 nucleotides are TGTGCCAGTAGTAGGGGGGATCCGTCCGATAGGGCGGAAGCTTTCTTT. Its protein product is CASSRGDPSDRAEAFF.

This clonotype was seen a handful of times. The genes are TRBV7-8 and TRBJ2-1, with 11 positions matching TRBD1. The V gene's germline CDR1 is SGHVS and CDR2 FQNEAQ. V lost 5 bases to trimming and J lost 7 bases; unmatched junction nucleotides: 7. This CDR3 spans 15 amino acids. This CDR3 is CASSLGQGVINEQFF. CDR3 bases: TGTGCCAGCAGCCTGGGACAGGGGGTAATTAATGAGCAGTTCTTC.

The genes are TRBV10-3 and TRBJ1-2; D is possibly TRBD1 (6 bases). The CDR3 has 15 residues. Trimming cost V 5 bases and J 4 bases, with 17 bases left between them. Germline CDR1 and CDR2: ENHRY and SYGVKD. Here the CDR3 DNA reads TGTGCCATCAGTCCCTCGACAGGAGAAAGCTATGGCTACACCTTC. This codes for CAISPSTGESYGYTF.

This clonotype has only a few counts. The chain joins TRBV6-5 to TRBJ2-3; D is possibly TRBD1 or TRBD2 (6 bases each). Germline V gives CDR1 MNHEY, CDR2 SVGAGI. The CDR3 loop spans 15 amino acids. The V end lost 0 bases, the J end lost 6 bases, and 13 bases lay between the germline ends. CDR3 loop: CASSYSFGGLDTQYF. Here the CDR3 DNA reads TGTGCCAGCAGTTACTCGTTTGGGGGGCTGGATACGCAGTATTTT.

This clonotype was seen repeatedly, ten times or more. The chain employs TRBV7-8 and TRBJ1-5, with 7 nucleotides matching TRBD1. The CDR3 has 16 amino acids. CDR1 and CDR2 (germline): SGHVS, FQNEAQ. With 7 bases clipped from V and 6 bases from J, the junction kept 15 bases outside the gene matches. CDR3 in amino acids: CASTSGTEGYGQPQHF. CDR3 coding DNA: TGTGCCAGCACCTCGGGGACAGAAGGATATGGTCAGCCCCAGCATTTT.

This clonotype was observed at least ten times. The chain uses TRBV28 and TRBJ1-6; D is unclear. This CDR3 region has 9 residues. CDR1 is MDHEN, CDR2 SYDVKM, per germline. V was shortened by 9 bases and J by 10 bases, with 4 bases between the two germline ends. The CDR3 loop reads CASGSPLHF. CDR3 nucleotides: TGTGCCAGTGGGTCACCCCTCCACTTT. The full variable domain, completed using reference TRBV28 and TRBJ1-6, is DVKVTQSSRYLVKRTGEKVFLECVQDMDHENMFWYRQDPGLGLRLIYFSYDVKMKEKGDIPEGYSVSREKKERFSLILESASTNQTSMYLCASGSPLHFGNGTRLTVT.

The gene calls are TRBV28 and TRBJ1-3; D might be TRBD1 (6 bases). CDR3 length: 15 amino acids. With 6 bases removed from V and 0 bases from J, the gap between germline ends came to 12 bases. Germline CDR1 and CDR2: MDHEN and SYDVKM. The CDR3 region has the DNA TGTGCCAGCAGCTCCCCCAGGGGCTCTGGAAACACCATATATTTT. Its translation is CASSSPRGSGNTIYF.

In its sample, this clonotype was seen a few times. The V call is TRBV7-9, the J call TRBJ2-5; 8 positions agree with TRBD1. Germline loops: CDR1 SEHNR, CDR2 FQNEAQ (reference sequence). This CDR3 comprises 16 residues. V lost 4 bases and J lost 2; bases outside the gene matches: 9. CDR3 bases: TGTGCCAGCAGCTCGTCTAGGACAGGGAATCAAGAGACCCAGTACTTC. This codes for CASSSSRTGNQETQYF.

This rearrangement joins TRBV19 to TRBJ2-2; D not resolved. Germline V gives CDR1 LNHDA, CDR2 SQIVND (reference sequence). Trimming removed 3 bases from V and 5 bases from J, with 7 bases in between. This CDR3 has 13 amino acids. The CDR3: CASSILRTGELFF. CDR3 nucleotide sequence: TGTGCCAGTAGTATTTTGAGGACCGGGGAGCTGTTTTTT.

In this sample, this clonotype turned up a few times. The chain recombines TRBV7-8 with TRBJ2-3; tentative D call: TRBD1 (5 bases). Looked up from germline, CDR1 is SGHVS and CDR2 is FQNEAQ. CDR3 length: 12 residues. Trimming took off 0 bases at V and 10 bases at J, with 8 bases between the two ends. The CDR3 is CASSLAQGAQYF. The CDR3 DNA is TGTGCCAGCAGCTTAGCGCAAGGGGCGCAGTATTTT.

This clonotype appeared a few times. The chain is built from TRBV6-6 and TRBJ1-2; no clear D. Germline CDR1 is MNHNY and CDR2 is SVGAGI (reference sequence). V was shortened by 2 bases and J by 4 bases, with 2 bases between the two germline ends. CDR3 length: 11 residues. CDR3 in amino acids: CASSYIYGYTF. The DNA of the CDR3 is TGTGCCAGCAGTTACATCTATGGCTACACCTTC.

This clonotype was observed once. The V and J genes are TRBV5-3 and TRBJ1-5; D gene uncertain. TRBV5-3 is filed as an ORF, its function uncertain. CDR3 length: 16 residues. Trimming cost V 8 bases and J 5 bases, with 23 bases left between them. In DNA, the CDR3 is TGTGCCAGCAGCCCCCAGCCCGGCGGGGATGATCAGCCCCAGCATTTT. It codes for CASSPQPGGDDQPQHF.

There are many counts of this clonotype. The chain uses TRBV7-6 and TRBJ1-1; D gene ambiguous. The CDR3 covers 13 residues. Germline assignment: CDR1 SGHVS and CDR2 FNYEAQ. V shed 1 base and J shed 1 base, with 4 bases lying between them. CDR3: CASSLETNTEAFF. For the CDR3, the DNA is TGTGCCAGCAGCTTAGAAACGAACACTGAAGCTTTCTTT.

This clonotype showed up just a few times. The V and J genes are TRBV6-6 and TRBJ2-1; TRBD1 matches at 12 bases. Germline V gene data show CDR1 as MNHNY and CDR2 as SVGAGI (reference sequence). The V gene end was trimmed by 8 bases and the J gene end by 10 bases; junction bases not matched to a gene: 6. This CDR3 comprises 13 residues. The CDR3 region has the DNA TGTGCCAGCCGGGACAGGGGGCTTGGGGAGCAGTTCTTC. It is translated as CASRDRGLGEQFF.

In its sample, this clonotype was seen a few times. The gene calls are TRBV2 and TRBJ2-7, with 9 positions matching TRBD1. CDR3 length equals 14 residues. CDR1 and CDR2 from the germline V gene are SNHLY and FYNNEI. J lost 0 bases, V lost 6 bases, and 3 bases had no gene match. The CDR3 nucleotides are TGTGCCAGCAGAGGGACAGGGAGCTCCTACGAGCAGTACTTC. It yields the protein CASRGTGSSYEQYF.

This clonotype was detected many times. The J gene is TRBJ2-1, the V gene TRBV19; 8 bases align to TRBD2. V dropped 2 bases and J dropped 6; count of bases not matched to a gene: 9. Looked up from germline, CDR1 is LNHDA and CDR2 is SQIVND (reference sequence). The CDR3 totals 16 residues. CDR3: CASSIIPAGASNEQFF. CDR3 nucleotides: TGTGCCAGTAGTATAATCCCAGCGGGGGCATCCAATGAGCAGTTCTTC.